This T cell receptor (beta chain) was documented in a study of long-term antiretroviral therapy in people with HIV. Study in general: The earliest samples came from an era when ART typically awaited falling CD4 counts. Whole-study results and caveats: ART adherence, viral resistance and therapy changes were undocumented. Within the repertoire, clones expanded before ART were dominant at all time points. Repertoires in HIV (unlike those of controls) had narrower CDR3 length ranges.

Survey level was the resolution at which the v3.0 immunoSEQ assay ran. Sequenced by immunoSEQ multiplex PCR; TCRdb stores in-frame clones only, minus some. The sample lists 20,000 to 30,000 clones, roughly 80% occurring once. The CDR3 length is 14 residues. Germline values: CDR1 SGHTA, CDR2 FQGNSA. The V end lost 1 base, the J end lost 1 base, and 7 bases lay between the germline ends. This clone has a single count. Its antigen remains unknown. The TCR originated in a man aged 25-45 years with HIV. V usage is TRBV7-2 and J usage is TRBJ1-1; D gene uncertain. The sample here was unsorted PBMCs, taken 0.7 years before starting antiretroviral therapy. CDR3 amino acids: CASSLEPTNTEAFF. Here the CDR3 DNA reads TGTGCCAGCAGCTTAGAACCGACGAACACTGAAGCTTTCTTT.